This paragraph reports one TCR beta chain. Only in-frame clones appear in the TCRdb table, and some are missing; sequencing was by immunoSEQ multiplex PCR. The sample has approximately 230,000 clones; about nine tenths are singletons. This CDR3 comprises 14 residues. Germline V CDR1 and CDR2: LNHDA, SQIVND (reference sequence). Trimming took off 5 bases at V and 1 base at J, with 12 bases between the two ends. The data were obtained in a study of blood T cell repertoires in COVID-19. Study-level information: PBMCs, B-cell-depleted T cells, or T cells provided the cDNA or gDNA that made up the material.

Clinical histories supplied by participants themselves formed the basis of cohort assignment. This sequence was found in a woman in her 30s with acute COVID-19. Sequenced: PBMCs or T cells enriched from blood (not recorded which). V and J are TRBV19 and TRBJ2-7; perhaps TRBD1 as D (5 bases). This chain's CDR3 is CASSPQTVSYEQYF. CDR3 in DNA: TGTGCCAGTAGTCCGCAGACAGTTTCCTACGAGCAGTACTTC.